The 32 T cell receptor beta chains below all came from one sample that was sequenced in a study of chemoradiotherapy in HPV16-positive cancers. Some clones are missing from TCRdb's copy, which holds only in-frame ones; the method was immunoSEQ multiplex PCR. In the table there are approximately 17,000 clones, 55% to 75% of which are singletons. The specimen was tumor tissue, collected from a patient who underwent chemoradiotherapy. All receptors derive from a human donor with HPV-associated anogenital cancer.

This clone was seen once. The chain links TRBV14 to TRBJ1-3; TRBD1 matches at 10 bases. V lost 2 bases, J lost 0 bases, and 1 base stayed unmatched. Germline assignment: CDR1 SGHDN and CDR2 FVKESK. CDR3 length equals 16 residues. Here the CDR3 reads CASSQRTGGSGNTIYF. The CDR3 nucleotides are TGTGCCAGCAGCCAAAGGACAGGGGGCTCTGGAAACACCATATATTTT.

This clone was seen a handful of times. The V gene is TRBV7-2, the J gene TRBJ2-7; no clear D. The CDR3 sequence is 13 residues long. V lost 5 bases, J lost 6 bases, and 14 bases lay in between. Germline V gene data show CDR1 as SGHTA and CDR2 as FQGNSA. CDR3 nucleotides: TGTGCCAGCAGCGTAGATACCGGGTCCGAGCAGTACTTC. The encoded protein is CASSVDTGSEQYF.

The chain has TRBV18 and TRBJ2-3; no clear D gene. Trimming stripped 0 bases from V and 5 bases from J, with 12 bases between. The length of the CDR3 is 15 residues. CDR1 KGHSH and CDR2 LQKENI come from the germline V gene. The CDR3 is CASSPPSRAIDTQYF. CDR3 coding DNA: TGTGCCAGCTCACCACCGTCGCGAGCGATAGATACGCAGTATTTT.

The chain recombines TRBV7-6 with TRBJ1-1, with D uncertain. Germline assignment: CDR1 SGHVS and CDR2 FNYEAQ. The CDR3 loop spans 13 amino acids. V gave up 5 bases and J gave up 2 bases, with 9 bases separating them. The CDR3 region has the DNA TGTGCCAGCAGCCCTAAGGCTAACACTGAAGCTTTCTTT. This codes for CASSPKANTEAFF.

DNA for the CDR3: TGTGCCAGCAGCTTAAGCGGGAGGGGGTACAATGAGCAGTTCTTC. It yields the protein CASSLSGRGYNEQFF. V gene TRBV5-5 combines with J gene TRBJ2-1; 10 nucleotides match TRBD2. Unmatched junction bases numbered 3, after V lost 2 bases and J lost 4 bases. The CDR3 covers 15 residues. Germline V gives CDR1 SGHKS, CDR2 YYEKEE (reference sequence).

This chain links TRBV9 with TRBJ2-3, with TRBD1 matching 10 bases. Losses at the gene ends were 3 bases for V and 6 bases for J; bases not matched to a gene: 7. The CDR3 covers 15 residues. Germline values: CDR1 SGDLS, CDR2 YYNGEE. CDR3 in amino acids: CASSAGQGEFDTQYF. CDR3 nucleotides: TGTGCCAGCAGCGCTGGACAGGGGGAATTTGATACGCAGTATTTT.

This clone appeared a few times. The chain links TRBV6-5 to TRBJ1-6; no firm D call. The germline V gene encodes CDR1 MNHEY and CDR2 SVGAGI. Trimming took 5 bases from V and 0 from J, leaving 5 bases between them. CDR3 size: 14 residues. CDR3 nucleotide sequence: TGTGCCAGCAGTGTCTTCTCCTATAATTCACCCCTCCACTTT. Translated: CASSVFSYNSPLHF.

The rearrangement joins TRBV29-1 to TRBJ2-5, with TRBD1 identical over 7 bases. The trim removed 8 bases at V and 4 bases at J, leaving 13 bases unmatched. CDR3 length equals 14 residues. Germline V gives CDR1 SQVTM, CDR2 ANQGSEA. CDR3 protein: CSLSKSGGSETQYF. DNA of the CDR3: TGCAGCCTTAGTAAATCAGGGGGATCAGAGACCCAGTACTTC.

V is TRBV7-6 and J is TRBJ1-1, with D possibly being TRBD1 (6 bases). Trimming stripped 2 bases from V and 1 base from J, with 14 bases between. Germline V gene data show CDR1 as SGHVS and CDR2 as FNYEAQ. CDR3 size: 16 residues. Here the CDR3 reads CASSLFSGTTNTEAFF. In DNA, the CDR3 is TGTGCCAGCAGCTTATTTTCCGGGACAACGAACACTGAAGCTTTCTTT.

The CDR3 nucleotides read TGCGCCAGCAGCGCGGACCCGGGACACACGAACACTGAAGCTTTCTTT. Protein sequence: CASSADPGHTNTEAFF. The V gene is TRBV5-1, the J gene TRBJ1-1; TRBD1 might be the D (6 bases). The CDR3 length is 16 residues. V was shortened by 4 bases and J by 1 base, with 17 bases between the two germline ends. The V gene's germline CDR1 is SGHRS and CDR2 YFSETQ. The variable domain in full, with the rest retrieved from reference TRBV5-1 and TRBJ1-1, is KAGVTQTPRYLIKTRGQQVTLSCSPISGHRSVSWYQQTPGQGLQFLFEYFSETQRNKGNFPGRFSGRQFSNSRSEMNVSTLELGDSALYLCASSADPGHTNTEAFFGQGTRLTVV.

The V call is TRBV7-2, the J call TRBJ1-2, with D possibly matching TRBD1 (6 bases). CDR1 and CDR2 from the germline V gene are SGHTA and FQGNSA. The CDR3 has 15 amino acids. Trimming removed 5 bases from V and 4 bases from J, with 17 bases in between. In DNA form, the CDR3 reads TGTGCCAGCAGCGCGACGGACAGAAGTACCTATGGCTACACCTTC. Encoded protein: CASSATDRSTYGYTF. Filled out from reference TRBV7-2 and TRBJ1-2, the complete variable domain reads GAGVSQSPSNKVTEKGKDVELRCDPISGHTALYWYRQSLGQGLEFLIYFQGNSAPDKSGLPSDRFSAERTGGSVSTLTIQRTQQEDSAVYLCASSATDRSTYGYTFGSGTRLTVV.

The rearrangement joins TRBV9 to TRBJ1-4; D unresolved. Trimming cost V 3 bases and J 5 bases, with 8 bases left between them. Per the germline V gene, CDR1 is SGDLS and CDR2 is YYNGEE. The CDR3 spans 13 residues. The CDR3 DNA sequence: TGTGCCAGCAGCGCAAGGTTGAATGAAAAACTGTTTTTT. Translated, it gives CASSARLNEKLFF.

This chain connects TRBV27 to TRBJ1-2; maybe TRBD1 (6 bases). Trimming left V 6 bases short and J 7 bases short, with 24 bases between. In germline, CDR1 is MNHEY, CDR2 SMNVEV (reference sequence). The CDR3 consists of 16 residues. The CDR3 sequence: CASRRSYGTSRGGYTF. The CDR3 DNA follows: TGTGCCAGCAGACGGTCATATGGGACATCTCGCGGTGGCTACACCTTC.

The chain uses TRBV6-5 and TRBJ2-1; 9 bases are a match to TRBD2. The CDR3 is made up of 15 amino acids. The V segment lost 2 bases and the J segment 8 bases; nucleotides outside the gene matches: 7. Germline lookup yields CDR1 MNHEY and CDR2 SVGAGI. CDR3 nucleotide sequence: TGTGCCAGCAGTTACAGCCTAGCGGGGTCCCATGAGCAGTTCTTC. Translating gives CASSYSLAGSHEQFF.

The chain carries TRBV25-1 and TRBJ2-5; tentatively, D is TRBD1 or TRBD2 (5 bases each). Germline V CDR1 and CDR2: MGHDK, SYGVNS. Trimming cost V 6 bases and J 4 bases, with 12 bases left between them. CDR3 length: 13 residues. As DNA, the CDR3 is TGTGCCAGCAGGGAGGACGGGGCAGAGACCCAGTACTTC. This translates into CASREDGAETQYF.

The count of this clone is one. The genes are TRBV7-9 and TRBJ1-4; 7 bases agree with TRBD1. V gave up 6 bases and J gave up 4 bases; unmatched junction bases: 8. The CDR3 is 15 residues long. Germline loops: CDR1 SEHNR, CDR2 FQNEAQ (reference sequence). The CDR3 region has the DNA TGTGCCAGCAGGGCTCAAGGGGGCGTTAATGAAAAACTGTTTTTT. Translated: CASRAQGGVNEKLFF.

This rearrangement joins TRBV29-1 to TRBJ1-2; 9 nucleotides agree with TRBD1. The length of the CDR3 is 12 residues. Germline V lookup: CDR1 SQVTM, CDR2 ANQGSEA. V gave up 6 bases and J gave up 7 bases; unmatched junction bases: 6. Here the CDR3 DNA reads TGCAGCGTATGGACAGGGGATGGTGGCTACACCTTC. As protein: CSVWTGDGGYTF.

DNA of the CDR3: TGTGCCAGCAGCGTTGTGAACAGGGGGCCCTACGAGCAGTACTTC. This translates into CASSVVNRGPYEQYF. This chain uses TRBV11-2 with TRBJ2-7; 9 nucleotides align to TRBD1. The ends lost 5 bases at V and 2 bases at J; junction bases unmatched: 7. Germline CDR1 and CDR2: SGHAT and FQNNGV. The CDR3 has 15 residues.

Only a few counts were recorded for this clone. CDR3 DNA sequence: TGTGCCAGCAGCTTAGTCCCAGCCGACGAGCAGTTCTTC. Amino acids: CASSLVPADEQFF. The genes are TRBV7-2 and TRBJ2-1; no clear D gene. Germline V gene lookup returns CDR1 SGHTA and CDR2 FQGNSA. V was trimmed by 1 base and J by 10 bases, leaving 11 bases between them. The CDR3 runs to 13 residues.

This clone was picked up one time. This chain joins TRBV7-9 and TRBJ2-3; D not certain. V lost 5 bases and J lost 2, with 20 bases in between. Germline V gene lookup returns CDR1 SEHNR and CDR2 FQNEAQ (reference sequence). This CDR3 spans 17 amino acids. CDR3 region: CASSPPSLGYHTDTQYF. DNA of the CDR3: TGTGCCAGCAGCCCTCCGTCTTTGGGTTACCACACAGATACGCAGTATTTT.

This chain links TRBV6-5 with TRBJ2-5; a possible D gene is TRBD2 (6 bases). Germline lookup yields CDR1 MNHEY and CDR2 SVGAGI. CDR3 length: 15 residues. Trimming removed 0 bases at V and 4 bases at J, with 12 bases between. The chain's CDR3 is CASSYSIEGGETQYF. The CDR3 nucleotides are TGTGCCAGCAGTTACTCGATAGAGGGAGGAGAGACCCAGTACTTC.

The rearrangement joins TRBV5-4 to TRBJ2-3, with D perhaps assigned TRBD1 or TRBD2 (5 bases each). CDR3 length: 14 amino acids. Germline lookup yields CDR1 SGHNT and CDR2 YYREEE (reference sequence). Trimming took off 2 bases at V and 0 bases at J, with 7 bases between the two ends. The CDR3 is CASSFGGSTDTQYF. CDR3 DNA sequence: TGTGCCAGCAGCTTTGGGGGAAGCACAGATACGCAGTATTTT.

This clone was seen more than once but under ten times. V gene TRBV2 combines with J gene TRBJ2-7; D is ambiguous. The V gene's germline CDR1 is SNHLY and CDR2 FYNNEI. Trimming took off 4 bases at V and 4 bases at J, with 5 bases between the two ends. This CDR3 spans 11 amino acids. CDR3 region: CASSAVYEQYF. The CDR3 bases are TGTGCCAGCAGTGCAGTTTACGAGCAGTACTTC.

This chain links TRBV10-1 with TRBJ2-4, with D perhaps matching TRBD2 (7 bases). Germline V gene sequence: CDR1 WNHNN, CDR2 SYGVQD (reference sequence). The CDR3 consists of 13 residues. V lost 3 bases, J lost 9 bases, and 12 bases lay in between. CDR3 sequence: CASSDSGGSIQYF. In nucleotides, the CDR3 is TGCGCCAGCAGTGACTCGGGGGGCAGCATTCAGTACTTC.

J is TRBJ2-7 and V is TRBV6-1; the match to TRBD2 covers 10 bases. J gave up 5 bases and V 1 base, and 8 bases lay outside the gene matches. Germline CDR1 is MNHNS and CDR2 is SASEGT. This CDR3 has 16 residues. The CDR3 nucleotides read TGTGCCAGCAGTGAAGGTGGTAGCGGGAGGTCCCACGAGCAGTACTTC. This gives the protein CASSEGGSGRSHEQYF.

The rearrangement links TRBV5-4 to TRBJ1-4; no firm D call. Trimming left V 4 bases short and J 0 bases short, with 10 bases between. Per the germline V gene, CDR1 is SGHNT and CDR2 is YYREEE (reference sequence). The CDR3 contains 15 residues. The CDR3 here is CASSPGRATNEKLFF. CDR3 nucleotide sequence: TGTGCCAGCAGCCCGGGGAGAGCAACTAATGAAAAACTGTTTTTT. Drawing the rest from reference TRBV5-4 and TRBJ1-4, the complete variable domain is ETGVTQSPTHLIKTRGQQVTLRCSSQSGHNTVSWYQQALGQGPQFIFQYYREEENGRGNFPPRFSGLQFPNYSSELNVNALELDDSALYLCASSPGRATNEKLFFGSGTQLSVL.

The table lists this clone with a few counts. The chain has TRBV11-2 and TRBJ2-1; weak D call: TRBD2 (6 bases). Germline CDR1 and CDR2: SGHAT and FQNNGV. The CDR3 totals 16 residues. The ends were cut back, 8 bases at V and 2 bases at J, with 19 bases in the middle. The CDR3 region has the DNA TGTGCCAGCTTGGGGGTGGGGACTGGGGCCTACAATGAGCAGTTCTTC. Encoded protein: CASLGVGTGAYNEQFF.

This chain connects TRBV2 to TRBJ2-2; tentatively, D is TRBD2 (5 bases). The CDR3 length is 14 residues. V was shortened by 7 bases and J by 3 bases, with 12 bases between the two germline ends. Germline CDR1 is SNHLY and CDR2 is FYNNEI. DNA of the CDR3: TGTGCCAGCACCCGACAAGCGGACACCGGGGAGCTGTTTTTT. Translated, it gives CASTRQADTGELFF.

This clone was counted a few times. V and J are TRBV11-2 and TRBJ2-2, with D hard to call. In germline, CDR1 is SGHAT, CDR2 FQNNGV. V was clipped by 5 bases and J by 7 bases, with 5 bases between them. The length of the CDR3 is 11 residues. Here the CDR3 reads CASSLLGELFF. The CDR3 DNA reads TGTGCCAGCAGCCTCCTCGGGGAGCTGTTTTTT. Full variable domain (missing parts from reference TRBV11-2 and TRBJ2-2): EAGVAQSPRYKIIEKRQSVAFWCNPISGHATLYWYQQILGQGPKLLIQFQNNGVVDDSQLPKDRFSAERLKGVDSTLKIQPAKLEDSAVYLCASSLLGELFFGEGSRLTVL.

This clone is medium-sized (0.01 to 0.1%) by share. The rearrangement links TRBV6-5 to TRBJ2-1; D call uncertain. From germline, CDR1 is MNHEY and CDR2 SVGAGI. The V end was cut by 5 bases, the J end by 7 bases, with 12 bases between. The CDR3 spans 13 residues. Here the CDR3 reads CASSQLGENEQFF. In nucleotides, the CDR3 is TGTGCCAGCAGTCAATTAGGAGAAAATGAGCAGTTCTTC.

This clone appeared a few times. V and J are TRBV5-1 and TRBJ1-6, with TRBD1 matching 8 bases. CDR1 and CDR2 (germline): SGHRS, YFSETQ. This CDR3 comprises 14 residues. The V segment lost 5 bases and the J segment 7 bases; nucleotides outside the gene matches: 5. CDR3 DNA sequence: TGCGCCAGCAGTGGCGGACAGGGAAATTCACCCCTCCACTTT. Translating gives CASSGGQGNSPLHF.

The chain has TRBV5-6 and TRBJ1-4, with 9 bases aligning to TRBD1. With V trimmed by 3 bases and J by 0 bases, 3 bases remained unmatched. Looked up from germline, CDR1 is SGHDT and CDR2 is YYEEEE. CDR3 length: 16 residues. For the CDR3, the DNA is TGTGCCAGCAGCTGGACAGGGGATGCAACTAATGAAAAACTGTTTTTT. Amino acid sequence: CASSWTGDATNEKLFF.